The clone carrying this T cell receptor (beta chain) was detected a few times. This sample stems from a study of beta chain features in type 1 diabetes. Expressed TCRB transcripts were sequenced because the entire RNA isolate underwent reverse transcription. Assay used: immunoSEQ multiplex PCR; TCRdb lists only in-frame clones, some missing. The sample has 150,000 to 160,000 clones, over 8.5% seen once; the top ten hold roughly 2%. V was shortened by 2 bases and J by 7 bases, with 8 bases between the two germline ends. The germline gives CDR1 SEHNR, CDR2 FQNEAQ (reference sequence). The CDR3 covers 12 residues. Researchers reported sorting CD4+ naive, central memory, regulatory and stem cell-like memory cells via CD45RO/CCR7/CD25/CD127/CD95/CD27.

The chain combines TRBV7-9 with TRBJ2-5; possibly TRBD2 for D (6 bases). The clonotype originates from a man between 18 and 29 years old in good health. Source material: central memory CD4+ T cells from blood. CDR3 coding DNA: TGTGCCAGCAGCTTATCGCGGGGGACCCAGTACTTC. This gives the protein CASSLSRGTQYF.